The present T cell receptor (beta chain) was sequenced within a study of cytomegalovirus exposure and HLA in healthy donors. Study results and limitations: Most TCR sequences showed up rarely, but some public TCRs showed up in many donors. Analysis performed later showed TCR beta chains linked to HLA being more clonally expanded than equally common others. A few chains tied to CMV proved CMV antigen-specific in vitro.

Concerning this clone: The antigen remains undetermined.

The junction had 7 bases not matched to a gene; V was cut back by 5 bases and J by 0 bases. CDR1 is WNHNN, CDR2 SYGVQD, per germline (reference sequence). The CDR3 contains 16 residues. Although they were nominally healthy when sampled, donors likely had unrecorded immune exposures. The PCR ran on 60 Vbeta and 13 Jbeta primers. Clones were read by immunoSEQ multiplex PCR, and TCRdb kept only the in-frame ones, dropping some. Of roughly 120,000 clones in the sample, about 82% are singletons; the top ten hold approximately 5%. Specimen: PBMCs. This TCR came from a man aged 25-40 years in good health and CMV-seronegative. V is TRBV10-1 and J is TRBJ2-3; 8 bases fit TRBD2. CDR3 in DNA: TGCGCCAGCAGTTTGGCCCTAGCGGGTAGCACAGATACGCAGTATTTT. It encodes CASSLALAGSTDTQYF.